This TCR beta chain was profiled in a study of cytomegalovirus exposure and HLA in healthy donors. About the study: The study's early data release held roughly 91 million unique TCRs from HLA-typed donors.

The ends were cut back, 7 bases at V and 0 bases at J, with 13 bases in the middle. Germline V lookup: CDR1 MNHEY, CDR2 SVGAGI. The CDR3 extends over 15 amino acids. Study-wide points: Later work found most CMV-associated TCR beta chains apparently HLA-restricted. Prior analysis indicated that the majority of TCR beta V segments exhibited productivity approximately 87% or approximately 30% of the time. A later examination showed that TCR association rates differed by HLA locus, with DRB1 most and HLA-C fewest.

This clone was picked up one time. Antigen unknown. With 60 Vbeta and 13 Jbeta primers, the PCR was carried out. The repertoire was sequenced with immunoSEQ multiplex PCR; TCRdb's copy has only in-frame clones and lacks some. This table holds 150,000 to 250,000 clones, approximately 85% found once. The sample taken for sequencing was PBMCs. The chain recombines TRBV6-5 with TRBJ2-1; TRBD1 is a possible D gene (6 bases). The clonotype originates from a woman in her 50s in good health and CMV-seronegative. The CDR3 here is CASTFRGSSYNEQFF. The CDR3 nucleotides are TGTGCCAGCACTTTCAGGGGCTCCTCCTACAATGAGCAGTTCTTC.